One T cell receptor beta chain is described in this entry. V gave up 4 bases and J gave up 2 bases, with 6 bases separating them. The CDR3 is 12 residues long. Germline CDR1 reads MNHNS; CDR2 reads SASEGT. The data stem from a study of Ad26.COV2.S vaccination and SARS-CoV-2 variants. Clones were read by immunoSEQ multiplex PCR, and TCRdb kept only the in-frame ones, dropping some. The sample holds around 400,000 clones; approximately 90% are singletons and the top ten take 12%. Treatment: around 19 received Ad26.COV2.S at low or high dose, single or two shots; about five received placebo; per-sample allocation not given. Sample collection was performed on day 63 after the first vaccine or placebo injection.

The sequencing used peripheral blood, collected in a trial of Ad26.COV2.S vaccine versus placebo. The rearrangement uses TRBV6-1 and TRBJ2-7; D unresolved. This clonotype originated in a person aged 18-65 years who received the Ad26.COV2.S COVID-19 vaccine or a placebo. The CDR3 loop reads CASSGDPYEQYF. In DNA form, the CDR3 reads TGTGCCAGCAGTGGCGATCCCTACGAGCAGTACTTC.